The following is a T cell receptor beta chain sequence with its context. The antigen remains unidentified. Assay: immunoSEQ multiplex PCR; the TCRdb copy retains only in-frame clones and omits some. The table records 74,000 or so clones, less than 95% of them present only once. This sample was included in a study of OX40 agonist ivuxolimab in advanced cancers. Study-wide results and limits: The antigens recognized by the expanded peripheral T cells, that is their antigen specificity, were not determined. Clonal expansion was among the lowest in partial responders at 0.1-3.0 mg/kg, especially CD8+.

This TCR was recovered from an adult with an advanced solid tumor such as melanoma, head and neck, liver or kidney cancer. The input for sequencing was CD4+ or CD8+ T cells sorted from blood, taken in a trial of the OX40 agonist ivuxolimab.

The CDR3 DNA reads as TGTGCCAGCAGTTACTACGGGACAGGGGGCCGTGGCTACACCTTC. It codes for CASSYYGTGGRGYTF. J is TRBJ1-2 and V is TRBV6-5, with 12 nucleotides matching TRBD1. This CDR3 has 15 residues. Germline CDR1 reads MNHEY; CDR2 reads SVGAGI. V gave up 1 base and J gave up 7 bases; unmatched junction bases: 4.